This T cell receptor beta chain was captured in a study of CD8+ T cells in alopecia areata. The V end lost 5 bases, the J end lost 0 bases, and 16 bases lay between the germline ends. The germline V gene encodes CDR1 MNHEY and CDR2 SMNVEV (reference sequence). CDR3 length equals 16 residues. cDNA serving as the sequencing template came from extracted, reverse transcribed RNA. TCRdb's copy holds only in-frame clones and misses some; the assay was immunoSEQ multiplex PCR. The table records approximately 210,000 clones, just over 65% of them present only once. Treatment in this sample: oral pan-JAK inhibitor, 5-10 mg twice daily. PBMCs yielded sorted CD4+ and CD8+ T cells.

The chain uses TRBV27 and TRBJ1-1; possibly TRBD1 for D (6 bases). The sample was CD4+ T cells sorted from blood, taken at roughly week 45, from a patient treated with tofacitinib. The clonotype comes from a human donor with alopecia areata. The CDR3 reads CASSQQGSRMNTEAFF. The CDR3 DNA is TGTGCCAGCAGTCAACAGGGCTCGAGAATGAACACTGAAGCTTTCTTT.